The rows below give T cell receptor beta chains drawn from one sample of a study of cytomegalovirus exposure and HLA in healthy donors. The protocol was immunoSEQ multiplex PCR, while the TCRdb copy is restricted to in-frame clones and leaves out a portion. The data show tens of thousands of clones, with roughly three quarters seen just once and approximately 8% held by the top ten. Sequencing was done on a sample of PBMCs. The source of these receptors is a woman aged 25-40 years in good health and CMV-seropositive. CDR3s include the opening cysteine and the closing phenylalanine or tryptophan. D genes are given only for firm matches. Clone size is stated in some rows and not others, as once, few, many or a class when expanded.

-,TRBV4-2,TRBJ2-1,-,CASSQAGVATYNEQFF,TGTGCCAGCAGCCAAGCGGGGGTGGCTACCTACAATGAGCAGTTCTTC
TRBD2,TRBV5-8,TRBJ2-7,-,CASSWGLAGGGEQYF,TGTGCCAGCAGCTGGGGACTAGCGGGAGGGGGCGAGCAGTACTTC
-,TRBV7-3,TRBJ1-2,once,CASSLHSGGGYTF,TGTGCCAGCAGCTTACACAGCGGAGGCGGCTACACCTTC
TRBD2,TRBV11-2,TRBJ2-7,-,CASSPISRGGTPYEQYF,TGTGCCAGCAGCCCTATCAGTCGGGGGGGAACCCCCTACGAGCAGTACTTC
TRBD1,TRBV6-5,TRBJ1-6,-,CASSAQQGGNSPLHF,TGTGCCAGCAGTGCCCAACAGGGGGGTAATTCACCCCTCCACTTT
-,TRBV19,TRBJ1-2,-,CASSTQGYDYGYTF,TGTGCCAGTAGTACACAGGGTTACGACTATGGCTACACCTTC
TRBD2,TRBV6-1,TRBJ2-7,-,CASSDRLAGRTYEQYF,TGTGCCAGCAGTGACCGACTAGCGGGTAGAACCTACGAGCAGTACTTC
TRBD1,TRBV5-4,TRBJ1-6,-,CASSPRQGEDSPLHF,TGTGCCAGCAGCCCCCGACAGGGGGAGGATTCACCCCTCCACTTT
-,TRBV19,TRBJ2-1,-,CASTPTELNYNEQFF,TGTGCCAGTACCCCGACGGAGCTAAACTACAATGAGCAGTTCTTC
-,TRBV18,TRBJ1-1,-,CASSPNGGRTEAFF,TGTGCCAGCTCTCCCAACGGAGGAAGGACTGAAGCTTTCTTT
-,TRBV6-5,TRBJ1-1,few,CASQGVRGEAFF,TGTGCCAGCCAAGGGGTGAGAGGAGAAGCTTTCTTT
-,TRBV19,TRBJ1-1,once,CASSTLLDTEAFF,TGTGCCAGTAGTACCCTACTCGACACTGAAGCTTTCTTT
TRBD1,TRBV5-1,TRBJ1-1,-,CASSHYKGQGVDTEAFF,TGCGCCAGCAGCCACTATAAGGGACAGGGGGTTGACACTGAAGCTTTCTTT
-,TRBV7-6,TRBJ2-7,medium-sized,CASSLDTTGTAIYEQYF,TGTGCCAGCAGCTTAGATACCACCGGGACTGCCATCTACGAGCAGTACTTC
-,TRBV6-6,TRBJ1-2,once,CASSQALYGYPF,TGTGCCAGCAGTCAGGCCCTATATGGCTACCCCTTC
TRBD1,TRBV27,TRBJ1-2,-,CASSLSATGERGYGYPF,TGTGCCAGCAGTTTATCGGCGACAGGGGAGCGGGGCTATGGCTACCCCTTC
TRBD2,TRBV25-1,TRBJ2-3,few,CASSAKTSTSTDTQYF,TGTGCCAGCAGTGCCAAGACTAGCACTAGCACAGATACGCAGTATTTT
TRBD1,TRBV19,TRBJ2-4,once,CASSGTGVAKNIQYF,TGTGCCAGTAGCGGGACAGGAGTAGCCAAAAACATTCAGTACTTC
-,TRBV9,TRBJ1-4,-,CASSPRGEANEKLFF,TGTGCCAGCAGCCCACGGGGGGAGGCTAATGAAAAACTGTTTTTT
TRBD1,TRBV9,TRBJ1-2,few,CASSVGGRGNFVGGYTF,TGTGCCAGCAGCGTAGGGGGCAGGGGGAATTTCGTGGGTGGCTACACCTTC
-,TRBV10-3,TRBJ1-1,few,CAISESQGYLNTEAFF,TGTGCCATCAGTGAGTCCCAGGGGTATTTGAACACTGAAGCTTTCTTT
TRBD1,TRBV29-1,TRBJ2-5,-,CSLELWYGQGAKTQYF,TGCAGCCTTGAGTTGTGGTACGGACAGGGGGCAAAGACCCAGTACTTC
TRBD1,TRBV18,TRBJ1-4,-,CASSPDRVANEKLFF,TGTGCCAGCTCTCCGGACAGGGTGGCTAATGAAAAACTGTTTTTT
-,TRBV6-1,TRBJ1-5,-,CASSELDTQPQHF,TGTGCCAGCAGTGAATTGGACACTCAGCCCCAGCATTTT
-,TRBV14,TRBJ1-1,-,CASSQVLGGKNTEAFF,TGTGCCAGCAGCCAGGTACTCGGAGGGAAAAACACTGAAGCTTTCTTT
TRBD1,TRBV5-1,TRBJ2-1,-,CASRWTGASGNEQFF,TGCGCCAGCAGGTGGACAGGAGCGTCTGGCAATGAGCAGTTCTTC
-,TRBV27,TRBJ2-7,-,CASSFGGEQYF,TGTGCCAGCAGTTTCGGGGGTGAGCAGTACTTC
-,TRBV5-4,TRBJ1-2,-,CASSLVRAQGGYTF,TGTGCCAGCAGCTTGGTCAGGGCGCAGGGTGGCTACACCTTC
-,TRBV7-9,TRBJ1-2,once,CASSQSNYGYTF,TGTGCCAGCAGCCAAAGCAACTATGGCTACACCTTC
-,TRBV4-1,TRBJ1-4,-,CASSLTGRGEEKLFF,TGCGCCAGCAGCCTAACGGGCAGGGGCGAAGAAAAACTGTTTTTT
-,TRBV5-4,TRBJ1-1,-,CASSLGGRQNTEAFF,TGTGCCAGCAGCTTGGGGGGCCGTCAGAACACTGAAGCTTTCTTT
-,TRBV28,TRBJ1-1,-,CASSSHPSNTEAFF,TGTGCCAGCAGTTCACATCCTTCGAACACTGAAGCTTTCTTT
-,TRBV7-9,TRBJ2-3,once,CASSRDPSTDTQYF,TGTGCCAGCAGCCGGGATCCTAGCACAGATACGCAGTATTTT
TRBD2,TRBV7-9,TRBJ2-1,-,CASSSGAGGEFF,TGTGCCAGCAGCTCCGGGGCGGGAGGGGAGTTCTTC
TRBD1,TRBV28,TRBJ1-1,few,CASSSTGTGWTEAFF,TGTGCCAGCAGTTCAACCGGGACAGGGTGGACTGAAGCTTTCTTT
TRBD1,TRBV19,TRBJ2-7,-,CASSMGTGGRQNEQYF,TGTGCCAGTAGTATGGGGACAGGGGGCCGGCAAAACGAGCAGTACTTC
TRBD2,TRBV9,TRBJ2-5,few,CASSPLAGAWETQYF,TGTGCCAGCAGCCCATTAGCGGGGGCTTGGGAGACCCAGTACTTC
TRBD1,TRBV11-2,TRBJ2-3,-,CASSDNRQGADTQYF,TGTGCCAGCAGCGATAACCGACAGGGTGCAGATACGCAGTATTTT
TRBD2,TRBV5-1,TRBJ2-1,-,CASSPTSGVTARNEQFF,TGCGCCAGCAGCCCCACTAGCGGGGTCACCGCAAGGAATGAGCAGTTCTTC
-,TRBV19,TRBJ1-1,-,CASSMAADPFF,TGTGCCAGTAGTATGGCGGCTGATCCTTTCTTT
TRBD2,TRBV28,TRBJ2-7,-,CASGPAGGTTISYEQYF,TGTGCCAGCGGGCCAGCGGGAGGGACTACTATCTCCTACGAGCAGTACTTC
-,TRBV5-8,TRBJ1-1,-,CASSLRDRSSEAFF,TGTGCCAGCAGCTTACGCGACAGGTCCAGCGAAGCTTTCTTT
TRBD1,TRBV10-3,TRBJ1-4,-,CAISRQGSNEKLFF,TGTGCCATCAGCAGACAGGGTTCTAATGAAAAACTGTTTTTT
TRBD1,TRBV28,TRBJ1-4,-,CASSKGQRREKLFF,TGTGCCAGCAGTAAGGGACAGAGAAGGGAAAAACTGTTTTTT
-,TRBV7-9,TRBJ1-1,-,CASSLEIGGRDTEAFF,TGTGCCAGCAGCTTAGAAATTGGGGGCAGGGACACTGAAGCTTTCTTT
TRBD2,TRBV30,TRBJ2-1,-,CAWSSGLAASYYNEQFF,TGTGCCTGGAGTTCTGGACTAGCGGCATCCTACTACAATGAGCAGTTCTTC
-,TRBV27,TRBJ2-7,few,CASSLGGGYYEQYF,TGTGCCAGCAGTCTCGGGGGTGGTTACTACGAGCAGTACTTC
-,TRBV6-1,TRBJ2-3,-,CASSEGPSDTQYF,TGTGCCAGCAGTGAAGGGCCTTCCGATACGCAGTATTTT
TRBD2,TRBV6-5,TRBJ2-7,-,CARKREAGGYEQYF,TGTGCCAGAAAACGGGAGGCGGGAGGATACGAGCAGTACTTC
-,TRBV29-1,TRBJ1-5,-,CSVAIDGVNQPQHF,TGCAGCGTTGCCATCGACGGGGTCAATCAGCCCCAGCATTTT
TRBD1,TRBV7-9,TRBJ1-2,once,CASSLGQGHYGYTF,TGTGCCAGCAGCTTGGGACAGGGGCACTATGGCTACACCTTC
-,TRBV5-1,TRBJ1-2,few,CASSLGSGGYGYTF,TGCGCCAGCAGCTTGGGATCGGGAGGGTATGGCTACACCTTC
-,TRBV29-1,TRBJ2-2,-,CSVGLLNTGELFF,TGCAGCGTGGGGCTCCTGAACACCGGGGAGCTGTTTTTT